The 8 T cell receptor beta chains presented below share a single source sample, sequenced in a study of blood T cells in healthy people across ages. Next came a second PCR, run for about 7 to 11 cycles, which used a sample-barcoded 5' primer along with a J-beta primer mix. Using its own MiXCR run on the 5' RACE reads, TCRdb lists one record per CDR3 protein. The profile shows approximately 790,000 distinct CDR3 sequences, around 62% of them singletons. Sequencing was carried out using blood. The receptors come from a man under 40 in good health.

This sequence joins TRBV7-3 and TRBJ2-5; 8 nucleotides align to TRBD1. The CDR3 runs 17 residues. V lost 1 base, J lost 2 bases, and 9 bases stayed unmatched. Germline CDR1 is SGHTA and CDR2 is FQGTGA. Here the CDR3 reads CASSLKRGQGSQETQYF. CDR3 DNA sequence: TGTGCCAGCAGCTTAAAACGTGGACAGGGATCACAAGAGACCCAGTACTTC.

There are a few counts of this clonotype. This chain joins TRBV7-2 and TRBJ2-1, with D tentatively TRBD2 (6 bases). This CDR3 region has 15 residues. Deletions cut 2 bases from V and 4 bases from J, with 12 bases between. Looked up from germline, CDR1 is SGHTA and CDR2 is FQGNSA. The CDR3 DNA reads TGTGCCAGCAGCTTATTCGGGGGTACTTACAATGAGCAGTTCTTC. Protein: CASSLFGGTYNEQFF. The complete variable domain, with remaining parts taken from reference TRBV7-2 and TRBJ2-1, reads GAGVSQSPSNKVTEKGKDVELRCDPISGHTALYWYRQSLGQGLEFLIYFQGNSAPDKSGLPSDRFSAERTGGSVSTLTIQRTQQEDSAVYLCASSLFGGTYNEQFFGPGTRLTVL.

The chain joins TRBV29-1 to TRBJ1-1; possible D gene TRBD1, 5 bases. The CDR3 consists of 12 residues. Trimming left V 6 bases short and J 3 bases short, with 11 bases between. Germline CDR1 and CDR2: SQVTM and ANQGSEA. The CDR3 DNA reads TGCAGCGTGGGGGAGGGCTACACTGAAGCTTTCTTT. It yields the protein CSVGEGYTEAFF. The variable domain in full, with the rest retrieved from reference TRBV29-1 and TRBJ1-1, is SAVISQKPSRDICQRGTSLTIQCQVDSQVTMMFWYRQQPGQSLTLIATANQGSEATYESGFVIDKFPISRPNLTFSTLTVSNMSPEDSSIYLCSVGEGYTEAFFGQGTRLTVV.

There are a few counts of this clonotype. V gene TRBV5-1 combines with J gene TRBJ1-2; no clear D gene. The CDR3 spans 13 residues. Deletions cut 0 bases from V and 7 bases from J, with 10 bases between. In germline, CDR1 is SGHRS, CDR2 YFSETQ. The CDR3 sequence is CASSLESLRGYTF. The CDR3 DNA is TGCGCCAGCAGCTTGGAGTCTCTGCGTGGCTACACCTTC.

This chain joins TRBV9 and TRBJ2-7; TRBD2 aligns across 13 bases. Per the germline V gene, CDR1 is SGDLS and CDR2 is YYNGEE. The CDR3 is 15 residues long. The ends lost 5 bases at V and 6 bases at J; junction bases unmatched: 8. The DNA of the CDR3 is TGTGCCAGCAGTCCGACTAGCGGGGGGATAGGCGAGCAGTACTTC. Residues: CASSPTSGGIGEQYF.

This clonotype came up a few times. The rearrangement joins TRBV4-3 to TRBJ2-1, with 8 bases lining up with TRBD1. CDR1 is LGHNA, CDR2 YSLEER, per germline. With V trimmed by 0 bases and J by 7 bases, 8 bases remained unmatched. This CDR3 spans 16 amino acids. The CDR3 DNA reads TGCGCCAGCAGCCAAGAAGGTCAGGGGGCGCAGAATGAGCAGTTCTTC. As protein: CASSQEGQGAQNEQFF.

This chain uses TRBV6-5 with TRBJ2-1, with 11 nucleotides matching TRBD1. Trimming took 4 bases from V and 4 from J; bases not matched to a gene: 6. Germline V lookup: CDR1 MNHEY, CDR2 SVGAGI. This CDR3 is 16 amino acids long. CDR3 in amino acids: CASSSVGTGGYNEQFF. CDR3 bases: TGTGCCAGCAGTTCCGTCGGGACAGGGGGGTACAATGAGCAGTTCTTC.

The chain uses TRBV6-6 and TRBJ2-2, with 7 bases matching TRBD1. With V trimmed by 5 bases and J by 3 bases, 9 bases remained unmatched. The CDR3 runs to 16 residues. In germline, CDR1 is MNHNY, CDR2 SVGAGI (reference sequence). Written as DNA, the CDR3 is TGTGCCAGCAGTAAACCCAGGGGGTTGGACACCGGGGAGCTGTTTTTT. It translates to CASSKPRGLDTGELFF.